The 20 T cell receptor beta chains in this list originate from one sample, sequenced in a study of blood T cell repertoires in COVID-19. This table comes from immunoSEQ multiplex PCR, and its TCRdb copy is limited to in-frame clones, with some not included. The sample includes about 14,000 clones, around 85% seen only once; the top ten take around 16%. Sequenced: peripheral blood. These receptors all stem from a human donor with active COVID-19. The donor label of this sample is uncertain.

This chain links TRBV9 with TRBJ1-1, with 11 bases identical to TRBD1. The CDR3 is 14 amino acids. Looked up from germline, CDR1 is SGDLS and CDR2 is YYNGEE. Losses at the gene ends were 4 bases for V and 7 bases for J; bases not matched to a gene: 6. In nucleotides, the CDR3 is TGTGCCAGCAGCTCAGGACAGGGGGCTATTGAAGCTTTCTTT. Translation: CASSSGQGAIEAFF.

The chain carries TRBV28 and TRBJ1-5; 8 nucleotides line up with TRBD1. This CDR3 has 14 amino acids. CDR1 is MDHEN, CDR2 SYDVKM, per germline. V shed 7 bases, J shed 6 bases, and the junction held 8 bases outside the gene matches. The CDR3 DNA follows: TGTGCCAGCAACACAGGGGGATTAGGTCAGCCCCAGCATTTT. Amino acids: CASNTGGLGQPQHF. The full variable domain, its missing parts supplied by reference TRBV28 and TRBJ1-5, is DVKVTQSSRYLVKRTGEKVFLECVQDMDHENMFWYRQDPGLGLRLIYFSYDVKMKEKGDIPEGYSVSREKKERFSLILESASTNQTSMYLCASNTGGLGQPQHFGDGTRLSIL.

The chain carries TRBV10-3 and TRBJ1-1, with 9 positions matching TRBD1. This CDR3 comprises 16 residues. V was pared by 5 bases and J by 3 bases, with 10 bases of the junction left unmatched. Germline CDR1 is ENHRY and CDR2 is SYGVKD. The CDR3 DNA reads as TGTGCCATCAGTCACGTAGAGGGACAGGGTTACACTGAAGCTTTCTTT. It encodes CAISHVEGQGYTEAFF.

This clone was recorded only once. This sequence joins TRBV30 and TRBJ1-6; D is unclear. Deletions cut 4 bases from V and 1 base from J, with 11 bases between. Looked up from germline, CDR1 is GTSNPN and CDR2 is SVGIG (reference sequence). The CDR3 totals 15 residues. CDR3: CAWTTRSSYNSPLHF. In nucleotides, the CDR3 is TGTGCCTGGACCACTCGGAGTTCCTATAATTCACCCCTCCACTTT.

The V gene is TRBV27, the J gene TRBJ1-1; D is uncertain. V lost 7 bases and J lost 0, with 12 bases in between. Germline CDR1 reads MNHEY; CDR2 reads SMNVEV (reference sequence). The CDR3 has 14 residues. The CDR3 nucleotides are TGTGCCAGCATGGGCAGTCACATGAACACTGAAGCTTTCTTT. Amino acids: CASMGSHMNTEAFF.

The V and J genes are TRBV29-1 and TRBJ1-1; D is ambiguous. CDR1 is SQVTM, CDR2 ANQGSEA, per germline. This CDR3 spans 12 amino acids. Trimming shortened V by 7 bases and J by 6 bases, and 15 bases separated the two germline ends. The CDR3 spells CSAPSAAAEAFF. The CDR3, as DNA: TGCAGCGCCCCAAGTGCGGCAGCTGAAGCTTTCTTT.

The chain links TRBV5-4 to TRBJ2-1, with TRBD1 identical over 8 bases. V lost 4 bases and J lost 8; bases outside the gene matches: 14. The germline V gene has CDR1 SGHNT and CDR2 YYREEE (reference sequence). This CDR3 has 16 residues. The CDR3 loop is CASSAGGTQGVYEQFF. CDR3 in DNA: TGTGCCAGCAGCGCTGGGGGGACACAGGGGGTCTATGAGCAGTTCTTC. The variable domain in full, with the rest retrieved from reference TRBV5-4 and TRBJ2-1, is ETGVTQSPTHLIKTRGQQVTLRCSSQSGHNTVSWYQQALGQGPQFIFQYYREEENGRGNFPPRFSGLQFPNYSSELNVNALELDDSALYLCASSAGGTQGVYEQFFGPGTRLTVL.

The gene calls are TRBV18 and TRBJ1-2; D possibly corresponds to TRBD1 (6 bases). CDR1 KGHSH and CDR2 LQKENI come from the germline V gene. Between the trimmed V and J ends, which lost 2 bases and 6 bases, there was a span of 10 bases. The CDR3 spans 13 residues. Here the CDR3 DNA reads TGTGCCAGCTCACCAGATCCAGGGGATGGCTACACCTTC. This sequence encodes CASSPDPGDGYTF.

CDR3: CASSLLSGPYEQYF. The CDR3 DNA reads as TGTGCCAGCAGCTTACTTAGCGGGCCCTACGAGCAGTACTTC. This chain uses TRBV7-3 with TRBJ2-7, with TRBD2 identical over 7 bases. The length of the CDR3 is 14 residues. The J segment lost 2 bases and the V segment lost 2 bases, leaving 3 bases of the junction unmatched. Germline V CDR1 and CDR2: SGHTA, FQGTGA.

This chain links TRBV6-5 with TRBJ2-5; D call uncertain. CDR1 is MNHEY and CDR2 is SVGAGI in the germline V gene. Trimming pared 6 bases from V and 7 bases from J, leaving 12 bases between. The CDR3 sequence is 12 residues long. The CDR3 nucleotides are TGTGCCAGCAGCCCAGGTGACGGGACCCAGTACTTC. It codes for CASSPGDGTQYF.

The DNA of the CDR3 is TGCGCCAGCATAAAGTACGGACTAGCTCAGAACACCGGGGAGCTGTTTTTT. Translation: CASIKYGLAQNTGELFF. The chain has TRBV10-2 and TRBJ2-2, with 8 nucleotides matching TRBD2. Germline loops: CDR1 WSHSY, CDR2 SAAADI. V lost 7 bases to trimming and J lost 1 base; unmatched junction nucleotides: 11. The CDR3 loop spans 17 amino acids.

The chain is built from TRBV6-1 and TRBJ1-2, with 9 bases that match TRBD1. Germline V gene data show CDR1 as MNHNS and CDR2 as SASEGT. J gave up 5 bases and V 1 base, and 11 bases lay outside the gene matches. The CDR3 has 17 amino acids. CDR3 loop: CASSEEKPGTGNYGYTF. In DNA form, the CDR3 reads TGTGCCAGCAGTGAAGAGAAGCCCGGGACAGGGAATTATGGCTACACCTTC.

The chain combines TRBV7-9 with TRBJ2-1, with 11 positions matching TRBD2. V trimming: 1 base; J trimming: 6 bases; junction bases outside the gene matches: 8. Germline V gene sequence: CDR1 SEHNR, CDR2 FQNEAQ (reference sequence). This CDR3 is built from 17 residues. CDR3 loop: CASSLVLAGGRGNEQFF. The CDR3 nucleotides are TGTGCCAGCAGCTTAGTCTTAGCGGGAGGGCGCGGCAATGAGCAGTTCTTC.

The V gene is TRBV18, the J gene TRBJ2-3; 7 bases are a match to TRBD2. CDR1 is KGHSH and CDR2 is LQKENI in the germline V gene. V was clipped by 3 bases and J by 3 bases; unmatched bases: 6. CDR3 length: 15 amino acids. The CDR3 DNA sequence: TGTGCCAGCTCACCCAGCGGGAAGGCGACAGATACGCAGTATTTT. Translating gives CASSPSGKATDTQYF.

This clone was detected once. The CDR3 is CASSLRGQETQYF. In DNA form, the CDR3 reads TGCGCCAGCAGCTTGCGAGGCCAAGAGACCCAGTACTTC. The chain couples TRBV5-1 to TRBJ2-5; no reliable D call. This CDR3 region has 13 residues. The V gene's germline CDR1 is SGHRS and CDR2 YFSETQ. V was pared by 1 base and J by 1 base, with 5 bases between.

This clone has only a few counts. This chain links TRBV28 with TRBJ1-2; D gene unclear. This CDR3 is built from 13 residues. Germline V gene data show CDR1 as MDHEN and CDR2 as SYDVKM. Trimming took off 7 bases at V and 5 bases at J, with 14 bases between the two ends. In DNA, the CDR3 is TGTGCCAGCAATCCCCCTGGTACTTATGGCTACACCTTC. Amino acids: CASNPPGTYGYTF.

The chain employs TRBV6-5 and TRBJ1-4; D might be TRBD1 (6 bases). This CDR3 spans 12 amino acids. CDR1 and CDR2 from the germline V gene are MNHEY and SVGAGI. V was pared by 7 bases and J by 8 bases, with 11 bases between. The chain's CDR3 is CASTQGKEKLFF. In DNA form, the CDR3 reads TGTGCCAGCACACAGGGTAAAGAAAAACTGTTTTTT.

The V and J genes are TRBV7-2 and TRBJ2-1, with 8 bases that match TRBD2. This CDR3 has 12 amino acids. The V and J ends lost 5 bases and 11 bases, in that order; junction bases with no gene match: 5. Looked up from germline, CDR1 is SGHTA and CDR2 is FQGNSA. The CDR3 DNA reads as TGTGCCAGCAGCCTGCAGCGGGGGCAGCAGTTCTTC. This encodes CASSLQRGQQFF. The variable domain in full, with the rest retrieved from reference TRBV7-2 and TRBJ2-1, is GAGVSQSPSNKVTEKGKDVELRCDPISGHTALYWYRQSLGQGLEFLIYFQGNSAPDKSGLPSDRFSAERTGGSVSTLTIQRTQQEDSAVYLCASSLQRGQQFFGPGTRLTVL.

This clone was observed once. The CDR3: CASSSPETGLTDTQYF. CDR3 nucleotides: TGTGCCAGCAGCTCCCCGGAGACAGGGCTAACAGATACGCAGTATTTT. The rearrangement joins TRBV11-2 to TRBJ2-3; 7 bases align to TRBD1. Per the germline V gene, CDR1 is SGHAT and CDR2 is FQNNGV. With 4 bases clipped from V and 3 bases from J, the junction kept 10 bases outside the gene matches. The CDR3 contains 16 residues.

The chain couples TRBV19 to TRBJ2-3; 8 nucleotides align to TRBD2. This CDR3 is built from 14 residues. Germline V gives CDR1 LNHDA, CDR2 SQIVND (reference sequence). V dropped 2 bases and J dropped 8; count of bases not matched to a gene: 6. The CDR3 sequence is CASSILAGGFTQYF. CDR3 bases: TGTGCCAGTAGTATACTGGCGGGGGGCTTTACGCAGTATTTT.